This TCR beta chain comes out of a study of control samples from healthy donors and cancer patients. This table comes from immunoSEQ multiplex PCR, and its TCRdb copy is limited to in-frame clones, with some not included. The sample carries about 180,000 clones, approximately 92% recorded once. V was clipped by 0 bases and J by 0 bases, with 11 bases between them. Germline V gene data show CDR1 as MGHRA and CDR2 as YSYEKL. This CDR3 has 16 amino acids. The J gene is TRBJ1-1, the V gene TRBV4-1; no clear D. The sequence derives from a man under 40 in good health. Source material: blood. The CDR3 DNA follows: TGCGCCAGCAGCCAAGATAGCGGCTGGTTGAACACTGAAGCTTTCTTT. Its protein product is CASSQDSGWLNTEAFF.